Each of the 7 T cell receptor beta chains below was sequenced from the same sample in a study of blood T cell repertoires in COVID-19. Method: immunoSEQ multiplex PCR; TCRdb's copy keeps in-frame clones and lacks some. The sample yields about 82,000 clones, about 83% seen once. The sequencing input was peripheral blood. The receptors were gathered from a woman aged 55-69 years with acute or convalescent COVID-19.

The chain has TRBV24-1 and TRBJ2-7; possibly TRBD2 for D (6 bases). From germline, CDR1 is KGHDR and CDR2 SFDVKD. The CDR3 is 13 residues long. Deletions cut 6 bases from V and 0 bases from J, with 8 bases between. CDR3 loop: CATSPAGSYEQYF. Here the CDR3 DNA reads TGTGCCACCAGTCCAGCGGGCTCCTACGAGCAGTACTTC.

J is TRBJ1-2 and V is TRBV27; 11 positions agree with TRBD1. The germline V gene encodes CDR1 MNHEY and CDR2 SMNVEV (reference sequence). This CDR3 region has 14 residues. The ends lost 5 bases at V and 4 bases at J; junction bases unmatched: 3. The CDR3 sequence: CASSGQGAVYGYTF. The CDR3 bases are TGTGCCAGCAGTGGACAGGGGGCGGTCTATGGCTACACCTTC.

The chain joins TRBV2 to TRBJ1-3; D unresolved. V was shortened by 6 bases and J by 0 bases, with 9 bases between the two germline ends. This CDR3 has 14 residues. Per germline, CDR1 SNHLY and CDR2 FYNNEI. CDR3 sequence reads: CASSVAGSGNTIYF. In nucleotides, the CDR3 is TGTGCCAGCAGCGTAGCCGGCTCTGGAAACACCATATATTTT.

V and J are TRBV29-1 and TRBJ1-2, with 9 nucleotides matching TRBD1. The CDR3 runs 15 residues. V trimming: 8 bases; J trimming: 4 bases; junction bases outside the gene matches: 14. Looked up from germline, CDR1 is SQVTM and CDR2 is ANQGSEA. DNA for the CDR3: TGCAGCTTCGGACAGGGGAAAGTGGGGACCTATGGCTACACCTTC. It yields the protein CSFGQGKVGTYGYTF.

The V and J genes are TRBV3-1 (or the pseudogene TRBV3-2) and TRBJ2-2; 14 nucleotides line up with TRBD2. J lost 5 bases, V lost 4 bases, and 6 bases had no gene match. There are 17 residues in the CDR3. The germline gives CDR1 LGHDT, CDR2 YNNKEL (reference sequence). CDR3 amino acids: CASSPWTSGGPTGELFF. CDR3 bases: TGTGCCAGCAGCCCCTGGACTAGCGGGGGGCCGACCGGGGAGCTGTTTTTT.

V is TRBV27 and J is TRBJ2-1; 7 nucleotides align to TRBD2. The V and J ends lost 10 bases and 3 bases, in that order; junction bases with no gene match: 18. This CDR3 has 17 residues. Per germline, CDR1 MNHEY and CDR2 SMNVEV (reference sequence). CDR3 nucleotides: TGTGCCACCCATCACGGGGTAGCGGGTCTAATCTACAATGAGCAGTTCTTC. Its translation: CATHHGVAGLIYNEQFF.

The chain recombines TRBV30 with TRBJ2-7; TRBD1 aligns across 7 bases. Per germline, CDR1 GTSNPN and CDR2 SVGIG (reference sequence). This CDR3 contains 15 residues. V gave up 2 bases and J gave up 0 bases; unmatched junction bases: 7. DNA of the CDR3: TGTGCCTGGAGTATAAACAGGGGTAGCTCCTACGAGCAGTACTTC. Protein: CAWSINRGSSYEQYF.